This T cell receptor beta chain is drawn from a study of identifying expanded T cells in peripheral blood. Study results and caveats: Technical replicates showed roughly 1.2 changed clones; approximately 2 weeks about 16; four weeks 19.

The CDR3 length is 15 residues. Germline V gives CDR1 MRHNA, CDR2 SNTAGT. J gave up 5 bases and V 6 bases, and 10 bases lay outside the gene matches. TCRdb's copy holds only in-frame clones and misses some; the assay was immunoSEQ multiplex PCR. This sample yields just under 65,000 clones, of which more than 70% are seen a single time; roughly 4.5% belongs to the top ten. Points on this clone: Its matching antigen is unknown.

Sample: blood. This sequence joins TRBV6-4 and TRBJ2-5; TRBD2 matches 9 bases. The TCR was taken from a person between 18 and 75 years old in good health. DNA of the CDR3: TGTGCCAGCAGCCTGACTAGCGGATCGGCCGAGACCCAGTACTTC. Residues: CASSLTSGSAETQYF.